Listed below are T cell receptor beta chains from one sample, sequenced in a study of regulatory T cells in long-lasting Graves disease. TCRdb reanalysed the multiplex PCR reads using MiXCR and keeps one entry per CDR3 protein. The profile shows about 200,000 distinct CDR3 sequences, roughly 19% of them singletons. This same sample was also taken into another study, of T cells in Graves' hyperthyroidism and ophthalmopathy.

The sequencing used peripheral blood mononuclear cells (PBMCs), collected at new diagnosis, from a patient treated with antithyroid drugs. The source is a woman aged 25 to 39 with Graves disease. Both conserved end residues are part of each CDR3. D genes are given only for firm matches. A clone size is listed for some rows: how often the clone was seen (once, few, many), or a class if it is expanded.

D gene	V gene	J gene	clone size	CDR3 protein	CDR3 DNA
.	TRBV19	TRBJ2-6	.	CASSGFGDGANVLTF	TGTGCCAGTAGCGGATTCGGTGACGGGGCCAACGTCCTGACTTTC
.	TRBV28	TRBJ1-2	many	CASSSSGTPYNYGYTF	TGTGCCAGCAGTTCTTCCGGGACCCCCTACAACTATGGCTACACCTTC
TRBD1	TRBV7-9	TRBJ2-2	many	CASSMDRVTGELFF	TGTGCCAGCAGCATGGACAGGGTAACCGGGGAGCTGTTTTTT
TRBD1	TRBV5-1	TRBJ1-2	few	CASHREGAGGNYGYTF	TGCGCCAGCCATAGGGAGGGGGCAGGAGGTAACTATGGCTACACCTTC
TRBD2	TRBV11-2	TRBJ2-3	many	CASSGRLASTDTQYF	TGTGCCAGCAGCGGAAGACTAGCGAGCACAGATACGCAGTATTTT
TRBD1	TRBV25-1	TRBJ2-1	many	CASSDSRGSYNEQFF	TGTGCCAGCAGTGATAGCAGGGGGTCGTACAATGAGCAGTTCTTC
.	TRBV7-6	TRBJ2-2	many	CASSLGGSGNTGELFF	TGTGCCAGCAGCTTAGGGGGCTCGGGGAACACCGGGGAGCTGTTTTTT
TRBD1	TRBV19	TRBJ1-5	few	CASSINIGTANQPQHF	TGTGCCAGTAGTATAAACATTGGGACAGCTAATCAGCCCCAGCATTTT
TRBD1	TRBV25-1	TRBJ2-1	many	CASSDRGGTGSDEQFF	TGTGCCAGCAGTGATAGGGGGGGGACAGGGAGCGATGAGCAGTTCTTC
TRBD1	TRBV28	TRBJ2-7	.	CASSADRGHEQYF	TGTGCCAGCAGTGCGGACAGGGGTCACGAGCAGTACTTC
.	TRBV15	TRBJ2-2	many	CATSIEEVTGELFF	TGTGCCACCAGCATTGAAGAGGTCACCGGGGAGCTGTTTTTT
.	TRBV6-2/TRBV6-3	TRBJ2-5	many	CASNGLNPMETQYF	TGTGCCAGCAATGGACTAAACCCTATGGAGACCCAGTACTTC
.	TRBV7-2	TRBJ1-1	.	CASSRAFMNTEAFF	TGTGCCAGCAGCCGCGCATTCATGAACACTGAAGCTTTCTTT
TRBD2	TRBV4-1	TRBJ2-7	.	CASSQEKSSAGGYEQYF	TGCGCCAGCAGCCAAGAAAAATCGTCAGCGGGAGGTTACGAGCAGTACTTC
.	TRBV19	TRBJ1-1	many	CASNRGGGDTEAFF	TGTGCCAGTAATCGAGGTGGGGGAGACACTGAAGCTTTCTTT
.	TRBV7-2	TRBJ1-3	many	CASSAAGGRQGNTIYF	TGTGCCAGCAGCGCCGCCGGAGGGAGGCAGGGAAACACCATATATTTT
TRBD2	TRBV12-3/TRBV12-4	TRBJ2-3	many	CASIYSGVSTDTQYF	TGTGCCAGCATCTATAGCGGGGTTAGCACAGATACGCAGTATTTT
.	TRBV19	TRBJ1-6	many	CASSIEPNSPLHF	TGTGCCAGTAGTATAGAACCCAATTCACCCCTCCACTTT
.	TRBV4-1	TRBJ1-5	many	CASSQEAVRANQPQHF	TGCGCCAGCAGCCAAGAAGCGGTCAGGGCAAATCAGCCCCAGCATTTT
TRBD2	TRBV6-5	TRBJ2-1	many	CASSSPSSGTSIEQFF	TGTGCCAGCAGTTCCCCGTCTAGCGGGACTAGTATTGAGCAGTTCTTC
.	TRBV18	TRBJ2-6	few	CASSPGTRGSGANVLTF	TGTGCCAGCTCACCGGGGACACGAGGCTCTGGGGCCAACGTCCTGACTTTC
.	TRBV12-3/TRBV12-4	TRBJ1-2	many	CASSFFGERYGYTF	TGTGCCAGCAGTTTCTTCGGGGAGAGGTATGGCTACACCTTC
.	TRBV12-3/TRBV12-4	TRBJ2-3	.	CASSSSGESNTQCF	TGTGCCAGCAGTTCGTCAGGGGAGTCAAATACTCAGTGTTTT
.	TRBV27	TRBJ1-5	many	CASSPLIGTFDSNQPQHF	TGTGCCAGCAGCCCACTAATCGGGACCTTTGATAGCAATCAGCCCCAGCATTTT
.	TRBV4-1	TRBJ1-6	many	CASSQDQQTEPLHF	TGCGCCAGCAGCCAAGATCAACAGACCGAACCCCTCCACTTT
.	TRBV2	TRBJ2-1	many	CASSEVGRVGTYNEQFF	TGTGCCAGCAGTGAAGTTGGCCGGGTAGGGACGTACAATGAGCAGTTCTTC
TRBD1	TRBV6-2/TRBV6-3	TRBJ2-1	many	CASSELGQYNEQFF	TGTGCCAGCAGTGAATTGGGACAGTACAATGAGCAGTTCTTC
TRBD2	TRBV12-3/TRBV12-4	TRBJ2-5	many	CASTMGLAGGLTQYF	TGTGCCAGCACCATGGGACTAGCGGGGGGTTTAACCCAGTACTTC
.	TRBV2	TRBJ2-1	many	CASSVLRQSNEQFF	TGTGCCAGCAGTGTATTACGGCAGAGCAATGAGCAGTTCTTC
TRBD2	TRBV7-6	TRBJ2-4	.	CASSLGTSGMPKNIQYF	TGTGCCAGCAGCTTAGGGACTAGCGGGATGCCAAAGAACATTCAGTACTTC
.	TRBV30	TRBJ1-1	many	CAWSVWGGLKDEAFF	TGTGCCTGGAGTGTTTGGGGAGGGTTAAAAGATGAAGCTTTCTTT
TRBD2	TRBV5-5	TRBJ2-6	many	CASSFDLAGSGANVLTF	TGCGCCAGCAGCTTTGATTTAGCGGGCTCTGGGGCCAACGTCCTGACTTTC
.	TRBV2	TRBJ1-2	many	CASSTNYGYTF	TGTGCCAGTAGTACTAACTATGGCTACACCTTC
.	TRBV27	TRBJ1-5	.	CASSLNRGQPQHF	TGTGCCAGCAGTTTAAATAGGGGCCAGCCCCAGCATTTT
.	TRBV28	TRBJ2-7	.	CASSLFQYEQYF	TGTGCCAGCAGTTTATTCCAATACGAGCAGTACTTC
TRBD1	TRBV5-1	TRBJ1-4	many	CASSFSAGGDEKLFF	TGCGCCAGCAGCTTCTCGGCAGGGGGAGACGAAAAACTGTTTTTT
TRBD2	TRBV28	TRBJ2-3	many	CASSSPLGNSGGYGVTQYF	TGTGCCAGCAGTTCACCCCTAGGGAATAGCGGGGGGTATGGGGTTACGCAGTATTTT
TRBD1	TRBV9	TRBJ1-4	few	CASSTRQGWTTNEKLFF	TGTGCCAGCAGCACACGACAGGGATGGACAACTAATGAAAAACTGTTTTTT
TRBD1	TRBV6-2/TRBV6-3	TRBJ2-1	many	CASSDSTGGFDEQFF	TGTGCCAGCAGTGATTCGACAGGGGGCTTCGATGAGCAGTTCTTC
.	TRBV27	TRBJ1-1	.	CASSLGPGRNTEAFF	TGTGCCAGCAGTTTAGGGCCGGGTCGGAACACTGAAGCTTTCTTT
TRBD2	TRBV24-1	TRBJ2-2	many	CATSSLAGAPGELFF	TGTGCCACCAGTTCGCTAGCGGGAGCCCCCGGGGAGCTGTTTTTT
.	TRBV6-2/TRBV6-3	TRBJ1-2	.	CASGGGTAFGYTF	TGTGCCAGCGGTGGGGGAACCGCATTTGGCTACACCTTC
.	TRBV7-9	TRBJ2-1	many	CASSLAGANNEQFF	TGTGCCAGCAGCTTGGCGGGGGCGAACAATGAGCAGTTCTTC